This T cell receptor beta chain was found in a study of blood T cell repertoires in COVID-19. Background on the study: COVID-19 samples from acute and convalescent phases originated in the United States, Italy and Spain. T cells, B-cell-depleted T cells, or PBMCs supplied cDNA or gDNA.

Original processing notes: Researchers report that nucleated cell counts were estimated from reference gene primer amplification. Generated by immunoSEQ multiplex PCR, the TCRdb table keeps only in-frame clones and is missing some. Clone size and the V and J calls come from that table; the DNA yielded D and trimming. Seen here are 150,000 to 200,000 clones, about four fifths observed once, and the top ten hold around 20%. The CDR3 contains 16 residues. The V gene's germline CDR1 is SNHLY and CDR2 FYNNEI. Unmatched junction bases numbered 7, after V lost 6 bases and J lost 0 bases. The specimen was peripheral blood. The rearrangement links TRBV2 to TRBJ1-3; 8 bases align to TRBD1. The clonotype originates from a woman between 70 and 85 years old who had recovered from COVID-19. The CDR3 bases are TGTGCCAGCAGCCAGGACAGGGCCAGCTCTGGAAACACCATATATTTT. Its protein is CASSQDRASSGNTIYF.